This paragraph reports one T cell receptor (beta chain). What it binds is unknown. The CDR3 has 13 amino acids. Germline CDR1 and CDR2: SGHRS and YFSETQ. These data belong to a study of cytomegalovirus exposure and HLA in healthy donors. The overall study: Counted in an early data release were about 85 million unique TCRs from HLA-typed donors.

Study conclusions and caveats: Association of roughly 18,000 TCR beta sequences with HLA alleles was found at 0.05 false discovery rate in a later analysis. Upon later analysis, TCR association rates were observed to vary by HLA locus, being highest for DRB1 and lowest for HLA-C. Productive status was seen about 90% or about 30% of the time for most TCR beta V segments in an earlier analysis.

Researchers ran the PCR with 60 Vbeta and 13 Jbeta primers. Clones were sequenced by immunoSEQ multiplex PCR, and TCRdb holds only the in-frame ones, with some missing. The data contain about 270,000 clones, around two thirds of them singletons. V is TRBV5-1 and J is TRBJ2-5, with no clear D. The J call may be in error: the DNA end matches TRBJ2-7 better. What was sequenced was PBMCs. This sequence originates from a female donor in good health and CMV-seronegative. The CDR3 protein is CASSFNALYEQYF. Here the CDR3 DNA reads TGCGCCAGCAGCTTCAACGCCCTCTACGAGCAGTACTTC.